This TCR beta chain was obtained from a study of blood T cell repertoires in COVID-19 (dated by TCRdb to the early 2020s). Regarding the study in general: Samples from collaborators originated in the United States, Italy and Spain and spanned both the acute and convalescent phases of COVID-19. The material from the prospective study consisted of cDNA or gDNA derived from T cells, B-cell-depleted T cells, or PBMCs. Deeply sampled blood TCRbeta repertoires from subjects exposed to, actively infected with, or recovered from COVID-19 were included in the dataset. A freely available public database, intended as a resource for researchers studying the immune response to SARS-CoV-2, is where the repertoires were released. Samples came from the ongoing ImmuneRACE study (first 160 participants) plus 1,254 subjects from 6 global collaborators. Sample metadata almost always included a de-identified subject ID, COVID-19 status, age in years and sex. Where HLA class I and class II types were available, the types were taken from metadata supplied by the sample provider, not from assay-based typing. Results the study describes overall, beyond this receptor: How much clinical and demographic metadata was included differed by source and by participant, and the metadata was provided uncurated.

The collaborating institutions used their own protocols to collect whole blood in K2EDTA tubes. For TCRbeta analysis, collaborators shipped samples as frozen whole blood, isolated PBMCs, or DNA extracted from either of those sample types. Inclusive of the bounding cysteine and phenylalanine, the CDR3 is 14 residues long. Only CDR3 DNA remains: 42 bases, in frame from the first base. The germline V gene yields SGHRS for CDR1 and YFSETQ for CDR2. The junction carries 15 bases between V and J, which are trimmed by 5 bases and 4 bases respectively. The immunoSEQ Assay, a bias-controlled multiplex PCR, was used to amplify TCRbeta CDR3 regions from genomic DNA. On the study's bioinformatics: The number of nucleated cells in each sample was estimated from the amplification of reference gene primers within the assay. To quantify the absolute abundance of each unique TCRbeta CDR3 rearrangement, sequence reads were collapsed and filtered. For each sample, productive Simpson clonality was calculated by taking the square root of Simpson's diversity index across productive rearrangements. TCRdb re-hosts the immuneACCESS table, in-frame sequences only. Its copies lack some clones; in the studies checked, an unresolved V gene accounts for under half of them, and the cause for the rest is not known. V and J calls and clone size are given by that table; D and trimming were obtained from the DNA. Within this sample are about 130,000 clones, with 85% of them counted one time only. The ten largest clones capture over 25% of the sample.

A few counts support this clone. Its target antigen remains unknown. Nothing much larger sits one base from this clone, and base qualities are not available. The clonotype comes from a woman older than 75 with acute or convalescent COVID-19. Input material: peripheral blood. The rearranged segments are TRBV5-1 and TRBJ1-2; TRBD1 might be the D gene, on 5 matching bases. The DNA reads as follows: TGCGCCAGCAGTGTCCAGGGCGATTCCTATGGCTACACCTTC. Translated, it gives CASSVQGDSYGYTF.